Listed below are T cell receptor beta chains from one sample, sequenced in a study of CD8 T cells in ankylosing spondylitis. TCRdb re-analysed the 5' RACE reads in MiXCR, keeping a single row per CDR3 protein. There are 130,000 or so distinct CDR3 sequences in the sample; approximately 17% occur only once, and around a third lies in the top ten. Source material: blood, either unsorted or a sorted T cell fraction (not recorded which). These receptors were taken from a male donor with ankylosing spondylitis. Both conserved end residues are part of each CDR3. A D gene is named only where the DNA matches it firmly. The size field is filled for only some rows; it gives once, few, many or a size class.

CDR3aa: CAGSSVGYEQYF
CDR3nt: TGTGCCGGGTCTAGCGTGGGCTACGAGCAGTACTTC
v_gene: TRBV7-9
d_gene: .
j_gene: TRBJ2-7
abundance: .

CDR3aa: CASSEVRTYTGELFF
CDR3nt: TGTGCCAGCAGTGAAGTTAGGACTTACACCGGGGAGCTGTTTTTT
v_gene: TRBV2
d_gene: .
j_gene: TRBJ2-2
abundance: few

CDR3aa: CASSLVPTVGEQYF
CDR3nt: TGTGCCAGCAGCTTAGTACCCACGGTTGGCGAGCAGTACTTC
v_gene: TRBV7-9
d_gene: .
j_gene: TRBJ2-7
abundance: many

CDR3aa: CASSQVVGGRGSGELFF
CDR3nt: TGCGCCAGCAGCCAAGTTGTTGGCGGGAGAGGTTCCGGGGAGCTGTTTTTT
v_gene: TRBV4-1
d_gene: TRBD2
j_gene: TRBJ2-2
abundance: .

CDR3aa: CSAVELGDTEAFF
CDR3nt: TGCAGTGCTGTAGAGTTAGGGGACACTGAAGCTTTCTTT
v_gene: TRBV20-1
d_gene: .
j_gene: TRBJ1-1
abundance: few

CDR3aa: CASSQEPLGGNEQFF
CDR3nt: TGTGCCAGCAGCCAAGAACCCTTAGGGGGCAATGAGCAGTTCTTC
v_gene: TRBV4-2
d_gene: .
j_gene: TRBJ2-1
abundance: many

CDR3aa: CASSTSGPSYEQYF
CDR3nt: TGTGCCAGCAGCACTAGCGGGCCGTCCTACGAGCAGTACTTC
v_gene: TRBV6-1
d_gene: TRBD2
j_gene: TRBJ2-7
abundance: few

CDR3aa: CASSPLAGTYEQYF
CDR3nt: TGTGCCAGCAGTCCCTTAGCGGGGACCTACGAGCAGTACTTC
v_gene: TRBV12-3/TRBV12-4
d_gene: TRBD2
j_gene: TRBJ2-7
abundance: few

CDR3aa: CASSFTPDREAEAFF
CDR3nt: TGTGCCAGCAGCTTCACCCCTGACCGGGAGGCTGAAGCTTTCTTT
v_gene: TRBV7-8
d_gene: .
j_gene: TRBJ1-1
abundance: few

CDR3aa: CASSLERLAGSYNEQFF
CDR3nt: TGTGCCAGCAGCTTAGAAAGGCTAGCGGGCTCTTACAATGAGCAGTTCTTC
v_gene: TRBV7-9
d_gene: TRBD2
j_gene: TRBJ2-1
abundance: .

CDR3aa: CASSPRVGSEDEQYF
CDR3nt: TGCGCCAGCAGCCCCCGGGTCGGTAGCGAAGACGAGCAGTACTTC
v_gene: TRBV5-1
d_gene: .
j_gene: TRBJ2-7
abundance: .

CDR3aa: CATSDPGGLAGELFF
CDR3nt: TGTGCCACCAGTGACCCCGGCGGATTGGCCGGGGAGCTGTTTTTT
v_gene: TRBV24-1
d_gene: .
j_gene: TRBJ2-2
abundance: .

CDR3aa: CASAGRGAKNIQYF
CDR3nt: TGTGCCAGCGCGGGGAGAGGGGCCAAAAACATTCAGTACTTC
v_gene: TRBV27
d_gene: .
j_gene: TRBJ2-4
abundance: few

CDR3aa: CASTLTSDTGELFF
CDR3nt: TGTGCCAGCACCTTGACTAGCGACACCGGGGAGCTGTTTTTT
v_gene: TRBV5-6
d_gene: TRBD2
j_gene: TRBJ2-2
abundance: few

CDR3aa: CASSRFDSSDTDTQYF
CDR3nt: TGTGCCAGCAGTCGTTTTGATAGCTCTGACACAGATACGCAGTATTTT
v_gene: TRBV28
d_gene: .
j_gene: TRBJ2-3
abundance: many

CDR3aa: CASSLRTPNQPQHF
CDR3nt: TGTGCCAGCAGTTTAAGGACACCCAATCAGCCCCAGCATTTT
v_gene: TRBV12-3/TRBV12-4
d_gene: .
j_gene: TRBJ1-5
abundance: .

CDR3aa: CASSLAQGAFKDTQYF
CDR3nt: TGTGCCAGCAGCTTAGCACAGGGGGCGTTCAAAGATACGCAGTATTTT
v_gene: TRBV7-9
d_gene: TRBD1
j_gene: TRBJ2-3
abundance: .

CDR3aa: CASSPSQQGSNEQFF
CDR3nt: TGCGCCAGCAGCCCGTCCCAACAGGGCTCCAATGAGCAGTTCTTC
v_gene: TRBV5-1
d_gene: .
j_gene: TRBJ2-1
abundance: many

CDR3aa: CASSWPSVETQYF
CDR3nt: TGTGCCAGCAGTTGGCCTAGCGTCGAGACCCAGTACTTC
v_gene: TRBV12-3/TRBV12-4
d_gene: .
j_gene: TRBJ2-5
abundance: few

CDR3aa: CASSQEQAGGIYNEQFF
CDR3nt: TGTGCCAGCAGCCAAGAACAAGCGGGAGGGATATACAATGAGCAGTTCTTC
v_gene: TRBV4-2
d_gene: TRBD2
j_gene: TRBJ2-1
abundance: .

CDR3aa: CASSSGTSEMEQYF
CDR3nt: TGTGCCAGCAGCTCCGGGACTAGCGAGATGGAGCAGTACTTC
v_gene: TRBV7-2
d_gene: TRBD2
j_gene: TRBJ2-7
abundance: .

CDR3aa: CASSFAGAAVWGNQPQHF
CDR3nt: TGTGCCAGCAGTTTTGCCGGAGCCGCGGTGTGGGGCAATCAGCCCCAGCATTTT
v_gene: TRBV28
d_gene: .
j_gene: TRBJ1-5
abundance: few

CDR3aa: CASSLSGDEQYF
CDR3nt: TGTGCCAGCAGCTTATCGGGGGACGAGCAGTACTTC
v_gene: TRBV7-2
d_gene: .
j_gene: TRBJ2-7
abundance: .

CDR3aa: CASSSPTSSYEQYF
CDR3nt: TGTGCCAGCAGCTCACCTACAAGCTCCTACGAGCAGTACTTC
v_gene: TRBV7-2
d_gene: .
j_gene: TRBJ2-7
abundance: few

CDR3aa: CASSTGQGSYEQYF
CDR3nt: TGTGCCAGCAGCACCGGACAGGGGTCCTACGAGCAGTACTTC
v_gene: TRBV7-9
d_gene: TRBD1
j_gene: TRBJ2-7
abundance: few

CDR3aa: CASSFTSVPYNEQFF
CDR3nt: TGTGCCAGCAGCTTTACTAGTGTGCCCTACAATGAGCAGTTCTTC
v_gene: TRBV5-5
d_gene: .
j_gene: TRBJ2-1
abundance: .

CDR3aa: CASSRGLSSYNEQFF
CDR3nt: TGTGCCAGCAGTAGGGGGCTGAGCTCCTACAATGAGCAGTTCTTC
v_gene: TRBV27
d_gene: TRBD1
j_gene: TRBJ2-1
abundance: many

CDR3aa: CASSLTLAGGTQYF
CDR3nt: TGTGCCAGCAGTTTGACCCTAGCGGGAGGAACGCAGTATTTT
v_gene: TRBV27
d_gene: TRBD2
j_gene: TRBJ2-3
abundance: .

CDR3aa: CASTRGDRGHEQFF
CDR3nt: TGTGCCAGCACCCGGGGGGACAGGGGGCATGAGCAGTTCTTC
v_gene: TRBV11-1
d_gene: TRBD1
j_gene: TRBJ2-1
abundance: few

CDR3aa: CASVGQSQETQYF
CDR3nt: TGTGCCAGCGTAGGACAGTCCCAAGAGACCCAGTACTTC
v_gene: TRBV2
d_gene: .
j_gene: TRBJ2-5
abundance: .

CDR3aa: CASSSNNEQFF
CDR3nt: TGTGCCAGCAGTTCTAACAATGAGCAGTTCTTC
v_gene: TRBV27
d_gene: .
j_gene: TRBJ2-1
abundance: many

CDR3aa: CASSQGRGNYNEQFF
CDR3nt: TGCGCCAGCAGCCAAGGTAGAGGTAACTACAATGAGCAGTTCTTC
v_gene: TRBV4-3
d_gene: .
j_gene: TRBJ2-1
abundance: few

CDR3aa: CAISVAGDNEQFF
CDR3nt: TGTGCCATCAGTGTAGCGGGTGACAATGAGCAGTTCTTC
v_gene: TRBV10-3
d_gene: TRBD2
j_gene: TRBJ2-1
abundance: .

CDR3aa: CASSLEILLGAGHYGYTF
CDR3nt: TGTGCCAGCAGCTTAGAAATCCTTCTGGGGGCCGGGCACTATGGCTACACCTTC
v_gene: TRBV11-1
d_gene: .
j_gene: TRBJ1-2
abundance: .

CDR3aa: CASSMTPNYGYTF
CDR3nt: TGCGCCAGCAGCATGACACCCAACTATGGCTACACCTTC
v_gene: TRBV5-1
d_gene: .
j_gene: TRBJ1-2
abundance: .

CDR3aa: CASSDLSGVDEKLFF
CDR3nt: TGTGCCAGCAGTGATCTCTCAGGGGTGGACGAAAAACTGTTTTTT
v_gene: TRBV25-1
d_gene: .
j_gene: TRBJ1-4
abundance: .

CDR3aa: CASSDSSAGTDTQYF
CDR3nt: TGTGCCAGCAGTGACTCTAGCGCAGGCACAGATACGCAGTATTTT
v_gene: TRBV6-5
d_gene: .
j_gene: TRBJ2-3
abundance: few

CDR3aa: CASSLEGRGSPGEQYF
CDR3nt: TGTGCCAGCAGCTTGGAGGGCCGCGGGAGCCCGGGCGAGCAGTACTTC
v_gene: TRBV5-5
d_gene: TRBD2
j_gene: TRBJ2-7
abundance: .

CDR3aa: CASRIQGNNPYNEQFF
CDR3nt: TGTGCCAGCAGAATACAGGGTAATAACCCCTACAATGAGCAGTTCTTC
v_gene: TRBV27
d_gene: .
j_gene: TRBJ2-1
abundance: few

CDR3aa: CATSEPGQDYGYTF
CDR3nt: TGTGCCACCAGTGAGCCGGGGCAGGATTATGGCTACACCTTC
v_gene: TRBV24-1
d_gene: .
j_gene: TRBJ1-2
abundance: .

CDR3aa: CSARKQGAPRYEQFF
CDR3nt: TGCAGTGCTAGGAAACAGGGGGCTCCTCGGTATGAGCAGTTCTTC
v_gene: TRBV20-1
d_gene: TRBD1
j_gene: TRBJ2-1
abundance: once

CDR3aa: CAITLGGGSSYEQYF
CDR3nt: TGTGCCATCACTTTGGGGGGAGGGAGCTCCTACGAGCAGTACTTC
v_gene: TRBV10-3
d_gene: TRBD2
j_gene: TRBJ2-7
abundance: many

CDR3aa: CASRSRLAGFLETQYF
CDR3nt: TGTGCCAGCAGGAGCCGACTAGCGGGATTTTTGGAGACCCAGTACTTC
v_gene: TRBV11-2
d_gene: TRBD2
j_gene: TRBJ2-5
abundance: few

CDR3aa: CASSPVGTYEQYF
CDR3nt: TGTGCCAGCAGCCCGGTGGGGACCTACGAGCAGTACTTC
v_gene: TRBV7-9
d_gene: .
j_gene: TRBJ2-7
abundance: .

CDR3aa: CATPGRGGRWNEQFF
CDR3nt: TGTGCCACCCCCGGACGAGGGGGGCGCTGGAATGAGCAGTTCTTC
v_gene: TRBV2
d_gene: .
j_gene: TRBJ2-1
abundance: few

CDR3aa: CASSLGRGIYEQYF
CDR3nt: TGTGCCAGCAGTTTAGGTCGGGGGATCTACGAGCAGTACTTC
v_gene: TRBV27
d_gene: .
j_gene: TRBJ2-7
abundance: few

CDR3aa: CSASPVPAPNEQFF
CDR3nt: TGCAGTGCTAGCCCCGTCCCTGCCCCCAATGAGCAGTTCTTC
v_gene: TRBV20-1
d_gene: .
j_gene: TRBJ2-1
abundance: few